Listed here are 15 T cell receptor beta chains from one sample, sequenced in a study of CD8+ T cells in alopecia areata. Extraction and reverse transcription of RNA yielded cDNA as the sequencing template. Sequencing used immunoSEQ multiplex PCR; TCRdb keeps in-frame clones, though not all of them. Of 190,000 or so clones detected, around 58% appear once; the ten largest clones hold roughly 12%. Sample treatment: oral pan-JAK inhibitor, 5-10 mg twice daily. The sequencing used CD8+ T cells sorted from blood, collected at week 24, from a patient treated with tofacitinib. The receptors stem from a human donor with alopecia areata.

V and J are TRBV29-1 and TRBJ2-7; no clear D gene. Germline-derived CDR1 and CDR2 are SQVTM and ANQGSEA. The V and J ends lost 1 base and 3 bases respectively, with 7 bases between them. The CDR3 is 12 amino acids. The CDR3 here is CSVEVDNYEQYF. For the CDR3, the DNA is TGCAGCGTTGAAGTAGACAACTACGAGCAGTACTTC.

This clone came up a few times. The V and J genes are TRBV27 and TRBJ1-5, with D possibly being TRBD1 (6 bases). The CDR3 loop spans 18 amino acids. The germline V gene has CDR1 MNHEY and CDR2 SMNVEV (reference sequence). V was cut by 2 bases and J by 2 bases, with 19 bases left in between. The CDR3 DNA follows: TGTGCCAGCAGTTTAGACCCCTCAGGGGCGAGCGGCAATCAGCCCCAGCATTTT. Its protein is CASSLDPSGASGNQPQHF.

The chain links TRBV29-1 to TRBJ2-5; D unresolved. CDR1 and CDR2 (germline): SQVTM, ANQGSEA. Trimming left V 5 bases short and J 5 bases short, with 9 bases between. CDR3 length equals 11 residues. CDR3 residues: CSVRLYETQYF. In nucleotides, the CDR3 is TGCAGCGTTAGGCTGTATGAGACCCAGTACTTC.

The rearrangement links TRBV13 to TRBJ2-1; TRBD2 is a possible D gene (7 bases). The ends were cut back, 5 bases at V and 4 bases at J, with 15 bases in the middle. The length of the CDR3 is 15 residues. Germline V gene sequence: CDR1 PRHDT, CDR2 FYEKMQ (reference sequence). The CDR3 sequence is CASSPTGGAYNEQFF. The CDR3 bases are TGTGCCAGCAGCCCCACGGGGGGCGCGTACAATGAGCAGTTCTTC.

This chain uses TRBV5-1 with TRBJ1-1; tentatively, D is TRBD1 (6 bases). There are 14 residues in the CDR3. The germline CDR1 and CDR2 sequences are SGHRS and YFSETQ. V was cut by 4 bases and J by 5 bases, with 15 bases left in between. The CDR3 region has the DNA TGCGCCAGCAGCCAAAAGCAGGGGAGGACTGAAGCTTTCTTT. It encodes CASSQKQGRTEAFF.

The chain links TRBV10-3 to TRBJ1-1; no reliable D call. Germline CDR1 ENHRY, CDR2 SYGVKD. The CDR3 sequence is 12 residues long. Trimming pared 4 bases from V and 0 bases from J, leaving 3 bases between. The CDR3 bases are TGTGCCATCAGTGCGGTGAACACTGAAGCTTTCTTT. It is translated as CAISAVNTEAFF.

The DNA of the CDR3 is TGTGCCAGCAGTGAACGTCGGACAGGGGCCTCCTCTGGGGCCAACGTCCTGACTTTC. As protein: CASSERRTGASSGANVLTF. This rearrangement joins TRBV2 to TRBJ2-6, with 9 bases aligning to TRBD1. Germline values: CDR1 SNHLY, CDR2 FYNNEI. Trimming cost V 2 bases and J 0 bases; bases outside gene matches: 8. The length of the CDR3 is 19 residues.

This clone was detected only a few times. The CDR3 bases are TGTGCCAGCAGTGAAGTAGCGGGGGGCACAGATACGCAGTATTTT. Its protein is CASSEVAGGTDTQYF. V and J are TRBV6-1 and TRBJ2-3, with 9 bases fitting TRBD2. The V segment lost 1 base and the J segment 1 base; nucleotides outside the gene matches: 0. CDR3 length: 15 residues. From germline, CDR1 is MNHNS and CDR2 SASEGT.

The chain joins TRBV5-1 to TRBJ2-3; 9 bases align to TRBD1. V lost 4 bases, J lost 2 bases, and 5 bases stayed unmatched. This CDR3 is built from 15 residues. Per germline, CDR1 SGHRS and CDR2 YFSETQ. The CDR3 DNA reads TGCGCCAGCAGCCACTACAGGGGGCACACAGATACGCAGTATTTT. Translation: CASSHYRGHTDTQYF.

J is TRBJ1-1 and V is TRBV7-9, with 7 bases that match TRBD1. Germline trimming cut 6 bases from V and 0 bases from J; bases unmatched to any gene: 7. Germline CDR1 and CDR2: SEHNR and FQNEAQ (reference sequence). The CDR3 covers 15 residues. CDR3 protein: CASRTGQNMNTEAFF. In DNA, the CDR3 is TGTGCCAGCAGGACGGGACAGAACATGAACACTGAAGCTTTCTTT.

This clone was observed a few times. This chain connects TRBV4-1 to TRBJ2-7, with TRBD2 identical over 7 bases. This CDR3 region has 15 residues. The germline gives CDR1 MGHRA, CDR2 YSYEKL. The V segment lost 2 bases and the J segment 0 bases; nucleotides outside the gene matches: 4. CDR3: CASSQTWTSSYEQYF. The CDR3 DNA sequence: TGCGCCAGCAGCCAAACCTGGACTAGCTCCTACGAGCAGTACTTC.

The chain links TRBV9 to TRBJ2-7; D is possibly TRBD2 (5 bases). The CDR3 has 11 amino acids. Looked up from germline, CDR1 is SGDLS and CDR2 is YYNGEE. The V end lost 3 bases, the J end lost 5 bases, and 6 bases lay between the germline ends. The CDR3 DNA reads as TGTGCCAGCAGCGACGGGGACGAGCAGTACTTC. Protein: CASSDGDEQYF.

V is TRBV4-1 and J is TRBJ2-5; maybe TRBD2 (5 bases). This CDR3 contains 17 residues. V gave up 1 base and J gave up 5 bases, with 20 bases separating them. The germline CDR1 and CDR2 sequences are MGHRA and YSYEKL. The CDR3 DNA is TGCGCCAGCAGCCAAGGAATCGGGAATAAGGCGACGGAGACCCAGTACTTC. Protein product: CASSQGIGNKATETQYF.

This clone was seen a handful of times. The chain employs TRBV13 and TRBJ2-7, with 7 nucleotides matching TRBD1. The CDR3 is 15 amino acids. CDR1 PRHDT and CDR2 FYEKMQ come from the germline V gene (reference sequence). V gave up 5 bases and J gave up 0 bases; unmatched junction bases: 7. The CDR3 is CASSTSGQYSYEQYF. CDR3 DNA: TGTGCCAGCAGCACCTCGGGACAGTACTCCTACGAGCAGTACTTC.

The chain has TRBV12-5 and TRBJ2-7; D uncertain. CDR1 and CDR2 from the germline V gene are LGHNT and FRNRAP. V shed 0 bases and J shed 2 bases, with 17 bases lying between them. CDR3 size: 17 residues. The DNA for the CDR3 is TGTGCTAGTGGTTTGGTATTGGTGGGAAAGGCCGCCTACGAGCAGTACTTC. Protein: CASGLVLVGKAAYEQYF.